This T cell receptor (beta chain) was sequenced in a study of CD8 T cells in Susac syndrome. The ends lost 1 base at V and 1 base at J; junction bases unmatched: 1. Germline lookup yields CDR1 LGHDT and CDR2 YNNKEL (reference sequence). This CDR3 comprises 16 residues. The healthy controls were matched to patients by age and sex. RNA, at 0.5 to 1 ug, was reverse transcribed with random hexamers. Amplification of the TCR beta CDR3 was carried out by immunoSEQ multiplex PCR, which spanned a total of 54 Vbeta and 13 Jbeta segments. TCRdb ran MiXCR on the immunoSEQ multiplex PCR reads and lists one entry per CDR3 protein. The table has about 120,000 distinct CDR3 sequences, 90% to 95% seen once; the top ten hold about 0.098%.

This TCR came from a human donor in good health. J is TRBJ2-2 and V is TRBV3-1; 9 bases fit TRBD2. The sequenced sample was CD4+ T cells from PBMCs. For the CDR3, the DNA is TGTGCCAGCAGCCAAGGCGGGAGGGGGAACACCGGGGAGCTGTTTTTT. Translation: CASSQGGRGNTGELFF. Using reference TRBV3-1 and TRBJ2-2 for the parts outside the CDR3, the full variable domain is DTAVSQTPKYLVTQMGNDKSIKCEQNLGHDTMYWYKQDSKKFLKIMFSYNNKELIINETVPNRFSPKSPDKAHLNLHINSLELGDSAVYFCASSQGGRGNTGELFFGEGSRLTVL.